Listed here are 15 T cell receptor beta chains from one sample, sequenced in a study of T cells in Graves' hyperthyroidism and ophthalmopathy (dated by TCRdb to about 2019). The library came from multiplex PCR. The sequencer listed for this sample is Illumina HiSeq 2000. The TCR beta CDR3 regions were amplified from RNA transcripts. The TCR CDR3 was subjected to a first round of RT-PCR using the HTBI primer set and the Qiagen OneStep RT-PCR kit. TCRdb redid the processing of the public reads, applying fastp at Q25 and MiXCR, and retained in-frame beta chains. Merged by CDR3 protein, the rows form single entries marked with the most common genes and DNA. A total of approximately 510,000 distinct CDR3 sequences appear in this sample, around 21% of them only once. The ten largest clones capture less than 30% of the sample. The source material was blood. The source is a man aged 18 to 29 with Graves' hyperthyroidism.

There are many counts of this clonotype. The chain's CDR3 is CASRDPDTSTEAFF. DNA for the CDR3: TGTGCCAGTAGGGACCCCGACACGAGCACTGAAGCTTTCTTT. The V call is TRBV19, the J call TRBJ1-1, with D hard to call. The CDR3 covers 14 residues. Deletions cut 6 bases from V and 4 bases from J, with 15 bases between. Germline V lookup: CDR1 LNHDA, CDR2 SQIVND (reference sequence).

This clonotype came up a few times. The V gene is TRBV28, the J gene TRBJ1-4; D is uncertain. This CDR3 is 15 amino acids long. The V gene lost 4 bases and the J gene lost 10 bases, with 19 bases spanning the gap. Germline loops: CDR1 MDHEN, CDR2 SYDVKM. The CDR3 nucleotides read TGTGCCAGCAGTTCTGAGACTCATCGTGTTGGAAAACTGTTTTTT. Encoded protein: CASSSETHRVGKLFF. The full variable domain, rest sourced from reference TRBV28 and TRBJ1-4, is DVKVTQSSRYLVKRTGEKVFLECVQDMDHENMFWYRQDPGLGLRLIYFSYDVKMKEKGDIPEGYSVSREKKERFSLILESASTNQTSMYLCASSSETHRVGKLFFGSGTQLSVL.

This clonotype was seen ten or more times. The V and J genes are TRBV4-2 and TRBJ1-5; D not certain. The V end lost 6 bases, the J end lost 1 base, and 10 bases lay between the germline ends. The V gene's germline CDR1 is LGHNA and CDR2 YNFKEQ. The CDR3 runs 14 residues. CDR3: CASSQDGSNQPQHF. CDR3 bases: TGTGCCAGCAGTCAGGACGGGAGCAATCAGCCCCAGCATTTT.

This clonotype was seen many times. CDR3 loop: CASSTPPLGEAFF. The CDR3 nucleotides read TGTGCCAGCAGTACCCCACCCTTGGGTGAAGCTTTCTTT. This rearrangement joins TRBV28 to TRBJ1-1; D is ambiguous. Trimming removed 5 bases from V and 7 bases from J, with 14 bases in between. The CDR3 runs to 13 residues. Germline CDR1 reads MDHEN; CDR2 reads SYDVKM. The full variable domain, completed using reference TRBV28 and TRBJ1-1, is DVKVTQSSRYLVKRTGEKVFLECVQDMDHENMFWYRQDPGLGLRLIYFSYDVKMKEKGDIPEGYSVSREKKERFSLILESASTNQTSMYLCASSTPPLGEAFFGQGTRLTVV.

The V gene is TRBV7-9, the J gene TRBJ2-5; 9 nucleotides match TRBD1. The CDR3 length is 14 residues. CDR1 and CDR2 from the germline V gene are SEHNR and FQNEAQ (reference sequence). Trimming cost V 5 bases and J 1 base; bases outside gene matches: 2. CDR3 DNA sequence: TGTGCCAGCAGCAAGGGACAGGGCCAAGAGACCCAGTACTTC. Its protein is CASSKGQGQETQYF.

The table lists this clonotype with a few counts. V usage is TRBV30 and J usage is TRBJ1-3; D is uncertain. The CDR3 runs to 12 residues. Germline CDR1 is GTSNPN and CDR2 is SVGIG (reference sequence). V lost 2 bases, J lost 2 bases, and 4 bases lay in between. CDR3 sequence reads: CAWSIPGNTIYF. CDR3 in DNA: TGTGCCTGGAGTATCCCTGGAAACACCATATATTTT. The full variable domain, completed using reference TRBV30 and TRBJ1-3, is SQTIHQWPATLVQPVGSPLSLECTVEGTSNPNLYWYRQAAGRGLQLLFYSVGIGQISSEVPQNLSASRPQDRQFILSSKKLLLSDSGFYLCAWSIPGNTIYFGEGSWLTVV.

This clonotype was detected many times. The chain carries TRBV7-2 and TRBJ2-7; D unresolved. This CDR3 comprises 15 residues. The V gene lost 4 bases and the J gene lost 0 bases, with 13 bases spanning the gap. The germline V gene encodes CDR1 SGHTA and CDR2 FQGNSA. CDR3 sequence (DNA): TGTGCCAGCAGCTATTTTAGTACTTCCTCCTACGAGCAGTACTTC. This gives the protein CASSYFSTSSYEQYF.

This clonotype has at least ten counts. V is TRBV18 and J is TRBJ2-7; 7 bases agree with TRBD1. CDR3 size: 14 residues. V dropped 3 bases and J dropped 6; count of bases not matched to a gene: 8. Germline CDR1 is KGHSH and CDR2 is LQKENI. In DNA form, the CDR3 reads TGTGCCAGCTCACCCGTGACAGGGCAAGGCGAGCAGTACTTC. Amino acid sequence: CASSPVTGQGEQYF. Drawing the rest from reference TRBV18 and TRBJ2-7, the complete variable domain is NAGVMQNPRHLVRRRGQEARLRCSPMKGHSHVYWYRQLPEEGLKFMVYLQKENIIDESGMPKERFSAEFPKEGPSILRIQQVVRGDSAAYFCASSPVTGQGEQYFGPGTRLTVT.

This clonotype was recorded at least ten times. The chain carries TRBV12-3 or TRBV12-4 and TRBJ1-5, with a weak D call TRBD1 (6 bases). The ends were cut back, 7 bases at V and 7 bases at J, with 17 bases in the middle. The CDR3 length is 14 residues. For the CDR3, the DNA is TGTGCCAGCACAGAGGGGGGGATCGGGCAGCCCCAGCATTTT. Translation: CASTEGGIGQPQHF.

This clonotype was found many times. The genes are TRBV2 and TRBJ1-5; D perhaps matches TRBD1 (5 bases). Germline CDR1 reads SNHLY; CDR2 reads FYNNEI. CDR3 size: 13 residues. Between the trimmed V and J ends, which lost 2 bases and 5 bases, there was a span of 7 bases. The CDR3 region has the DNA TGTGCCAGCAGTGAAAGCAGGGATCAGCCCCAGCATTTT. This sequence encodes CASSESRDQPQHF.

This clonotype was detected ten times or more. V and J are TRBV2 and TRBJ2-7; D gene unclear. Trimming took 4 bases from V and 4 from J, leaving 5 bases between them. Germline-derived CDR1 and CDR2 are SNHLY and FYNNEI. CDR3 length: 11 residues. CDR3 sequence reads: CASSVEYEQYF. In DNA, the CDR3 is TGTGCCAGCAGTGTAGAGTACGAGCAGTACTTC.

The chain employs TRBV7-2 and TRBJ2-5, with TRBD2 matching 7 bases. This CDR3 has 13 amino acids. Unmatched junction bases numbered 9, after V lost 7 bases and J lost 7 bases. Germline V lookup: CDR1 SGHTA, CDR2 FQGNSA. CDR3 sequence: CASKAAGVGTQYF. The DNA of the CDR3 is TGTGCCAGCAAGGCGGCGGGAGTAGGGACCCAGTACTTC.

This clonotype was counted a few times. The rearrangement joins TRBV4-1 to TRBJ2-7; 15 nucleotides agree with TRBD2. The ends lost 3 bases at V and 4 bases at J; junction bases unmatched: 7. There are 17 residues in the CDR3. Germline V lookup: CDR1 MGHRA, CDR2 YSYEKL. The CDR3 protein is CASSHWTSGGASYEQYF. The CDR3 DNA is TGCGCCAGCAGCCATTGGACTAGCGGGGGGGCGTCGTACGAGCAGTACTTC.

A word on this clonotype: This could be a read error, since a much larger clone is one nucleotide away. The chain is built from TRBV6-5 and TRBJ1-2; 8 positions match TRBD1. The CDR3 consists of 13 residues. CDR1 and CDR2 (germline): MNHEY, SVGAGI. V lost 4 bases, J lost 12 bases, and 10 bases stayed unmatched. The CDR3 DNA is TGTGCCAGCAGTTGGACAGGGCCTATGGGCCACACCTTC. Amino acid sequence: CASSWTGPMGHTF.

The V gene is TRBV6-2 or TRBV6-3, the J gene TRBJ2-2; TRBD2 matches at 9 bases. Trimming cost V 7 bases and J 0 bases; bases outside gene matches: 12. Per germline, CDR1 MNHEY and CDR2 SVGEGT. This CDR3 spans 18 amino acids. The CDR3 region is CASTDSSGRHANTGELFF. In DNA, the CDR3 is TGTGCCAGCACAGACAGTAGCGGGAGACACGCGAACACCGGGGAGCTGTTTTTT.